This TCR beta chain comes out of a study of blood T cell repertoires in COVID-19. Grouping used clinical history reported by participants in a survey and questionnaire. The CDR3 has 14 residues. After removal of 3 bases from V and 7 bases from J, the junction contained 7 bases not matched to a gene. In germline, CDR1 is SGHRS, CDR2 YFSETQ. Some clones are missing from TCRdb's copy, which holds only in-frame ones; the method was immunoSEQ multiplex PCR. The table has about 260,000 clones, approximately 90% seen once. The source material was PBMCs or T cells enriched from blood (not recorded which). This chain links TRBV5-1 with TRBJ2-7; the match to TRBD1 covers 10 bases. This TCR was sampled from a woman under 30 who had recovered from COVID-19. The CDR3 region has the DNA TGCGCCAGCAGCTCGAGACAGGGGGCAGGAGAGCAGTACTTC. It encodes CASSSRQGAGEQYF.